This entry features one T cell receptor beta chain sequence. What it recognizes is unknown. Looked up from germline, CDR1 is SNHLY and CDR2 is FYNNEI. With V trimmed by 7 bases and J by 6 bases, 11 bases remained unmatched. The CDR3 contains 15 residues. This sample was taken from a study of OX40 agonist ivuxolimab in advanced cancers. General study results and limits: CD8+ T cells were the subset that, on average, had more expanded clones than CD4+.

Assay: immunoSEQ multiplex PCR; the TCRdb copy retains only in-frame clones and omits some. Of 11,000 or so clones in the sample, around four fifths were seen once. This sequence joins TRBV2 and TRBJ1-2, with 10 bases fitting TRBD1. This specimen was CD4+ or CD8+ T cells sorted from blood, taken in a trial of the OX40 agonist ivuxolimab. This receptor was obtained from an adult with an advanced solid tumor such as melanoma, head and neck, liver or kidney cancer. CDR3 nucleotide sequence: TGTGCCAGCATCCTCCGGGACAGGGGTAGCAATGGCTACACCTTC. Residues: CASILRDRGSNGYTF.